A selection of T cell receptor beta chains follows, all from one sample in a study of patients and donors after allogeneic stem cell transplantation. One entry per CDR3 protein, called by TCRdb with MiXCR from the RT-PCR reads. The repertoire includes hundreds of thousands of distinct CDR3 sequences, 16% of them detected once, and 7% to 7.5% sits in the top ten. Input material: blood, either unsorted or a sorted T cell fraction (not recorded which). These TCRs come from a human donor who was either an allogeneic HSCT recipient or a stem cell or donor lymphocyte infusion donor (not recorded which). It is not recorded whose cells these are; they may come from a transplant donor. Each CDR3 is given with its conserved first and last residue. A D gene is named only where the DNA matches it firmly. The size field is filled for only some rows; it gives once, few, many or a size class.

cdr3_aa: CASSLAGDGETQYF
cdr3_nt: TGTGCCAGCAGCTTGGCCGGGGATGGGGAGACCCAGTACTTC
v_call: TRBV5-6
d_call: -
j_call: TRBJ2-5
clone_size: -

cdr3_aa: CAWIQGANEQYF
cdr3_nt: TGTGCCTGGATTCAGGGGGCTAATGAGCAGTACTTC
v_call: TRBV30
d_call: TRBD1
j_call: TRBJ2-7
clone_size: few

cdr3_aa: CASSYNVRSPLHF
cdr3_nt: TGTGCCAGCAGTTATAACGTCCGCTCACCCCTCCACTTT
v_call: TRBV6-6
d_call: -
j_call: TRBJ1-6
clone_size: -

cdr3_aa: CASSSGGQGWAKNIQYF
cdr3_nt: TGCGCCAGCAGTTCAGGGGGACAGGGATGGGCCAAAAACATTCAGTACTTC
v_call: TRBV5-1
d_call: TRBD1
j_call: TRBJ2-4
clone_size: -

cdr3_aa: CASSHSGRPGYTF
cdr3_nt: TGTGCCAGCAGTCATTCCGGGCGTCCTGGCTACACCTTC
v_call: TRBV12-3/TRBV12-4
d_call: -
j_call: TRBJ1-2
clone_size: -

cdr3_aa: CASSVAETSTDTQYF
cdr3_nt: TGTGCCAGCAGCGTAGCGGAAACTAGCACAGATACGCAGTATTTT
v_call: TRBV9
d_call: -
j_call: TRBJ2-3
clone_size: many

cdr3_aa: CASSLGQDNTEAFF
cdr3_nt: TGTGCCAGCAGTTTAGGCCAGGATAACACTGAAGCTTTCTTT
v_call: TRBV12-3/TRBV12-4
d_call: -
j_call: TRBJ1-1
clone_size: many

cdr3_aa: CASSTQGKGNQPQHF
cdr3_nt: TGTGCCAGTAGTACACAGGGGAAGGGCAATCAGCCCCAGCATTTT
v_call: TRBV19
d_call: TRBD1
j_call: TRBJ1-5
clone_size: many

cdr3_aa: CASSPTGAGETQYF
cdr3_nt: TGTGCCAGCTCACCTACGGGAGCGGGAGAGACCCAGTACTTC
v_call: TRBV18
d_call: -
j_call: TRBJ2-5
clone_size: few

cdr3_aa: CASSFSLRNEAFF
cdr3_nt: TGTGCCAGCAGTTTTTCCCTACGGAATGAAGCTTTCTTT
v_call: TRBV28
d_call: -
j_call: TRBJ1-1
clone_size: -

cdr3_aa: CASSPPVQPPYEQYF
cdr3_nt: TGTGCCAGCAGCCCACCGGTACAGCCCCCCTACGAGCAGTACTTC
v_call: TRBV6-2/TRBV6-3
d_call: -
j_call: TRBJ2-7
clone_size: -

cdr3_aa: CASSRLLPYEQYF
cdr3_nt: TGCGCCAGCAGCAGACTCTTGCCCTACGAGCAGTACTTC
v_call: TRBV4-1
d_call: -
j_call: TRBJ2-7
clone_size: few

cdr3_aa: CASRQTALWETQYF
cdr3_nt: TGTGCCAGCAGACAAACAGCCCTATGGGAGACCCAGTACTTC
v_call: TRBV7-2
d_call: -
j_call: TRBJ2-5
clone_size: few

cdr3_aa: CSVEASGTPQETQYF
cdr3_nt: TGCAGCGTTGAAGCCTCCGGGACGCCACAAGAGACCCAGTACTTC
v_call: TRBV29-1
d_call: -
j_call: TRBJ2-5
clone_size: few

cdr3_aa: CASSLPITGELFF
cdr3_nt: TGTGCCAGCAGTTTACCAATCACCGGGGAGCTGTTTTTT
v_call: TRBV6-5
d_call: -
j_call: TRBJ2-2
clone_size: few

cdr3_aa: CASSPRGGGTEAFF
cdr3_nt: TGTGCCAGCAGCCCCCGAGGGGGCGGGACTGAAGCTTTCTTT
v_call: TRBV7-6
d_call: TRBD1
j_call: TRBJ1-1
clone_size: many

cdr3_aa: CASSSIAGTYEQYF
cdr3_nt: TGTGCCAGCAGCTCTATCGCAGGAACCTACGAGCAGTACTTC
v_call: TRBV11-2
d_call: -
j_call: TRBJ2-7
clone_size: -

cdr3_aa: CAISATGTSGGASYNEQFF
cdr3_nt: TGTGCCATCAGTGCAACCGGGACTAGCGGGGGGGCGTCCTACAATGAGCAGTTCTTC
v_call: TRBV10-3
d_call: TRBD2
j_call: TRBJ2-1
clone_size: -

cdr3_aa: CASTTPGGGYEQYF
cdr3_nt: TGTGCCAGCACCACACCCGGGGGTGGCTACGAGCAGTACTTC
v_call: TRBV6-1
d_call: -
j_call: TRBJ2-7
clone_size: few

cdr3_aa: CATLEGDGTGELFF
cdr3_nt: TGTGCCACCCTCGAAGGGGATGGCACCGGGGAGCTGTTTTTT
v_call: TRBV25-1
d_call: -
j_call: TRBJ2-2
clone_size: -

cdr3_aa: CASSYAGGSRYEQYF
cdr3_nt: TGTGCCAGCAGTTACGCAGGGGGCTCAAGGTACGAGCAGTACTTC
v_call: TRBV6-5
d_call: TRBD1
j_call: TRBJ2-7
clone_size: -

cdr3_aa: CSAPPQGRYNSPLHF
cdr3_nt: TGCAGTGCTCCCCCCCAGGGCCGGTATAATTCACCCCTCCACTTT
v_call: TRBV20-1
d_call: -
j_call: TRBJ1-6
clone_size: -

cdr3_aa: CASRVLAGEQYF
cdr3_nt: TGTGCCAGCAGGGTACTAGCGGGCGAGCAGTACTTC
v_call: TRBV3-1
d_call: TRBD2
j_call: TRBJ2-7
clone_size: -

cdr3_aa: CASSFDTSDTQYF
cdr3_nt: TGTGCTAGCAGCTTTGACACCTCAGATACGCAGTATTTT
v_call: TRBV7-7
d_call: -
j_call: TRBJ2-3
clone_size: few

cdr3_aa: CASSEEQGSYGYTF
cdr3_nt: TGTGCCAGCAGTGAAGAACAGGGAAGCTATGGCTACACCTTC
v_call: TRBV12-3/TRBV12-4
d_call: -
j_call: TRBJ1-2
clone_size: -

cdr3_aa: CASSDYTSYEQYF
cdr3_nt: TGTGCCAGCAGTGATTACACCTCCTACGAGCAGTACTTC
v_call: TRBV6-1
d_call: -
j_call: TRBJ2-7
clone_size: -

cdr3_aa: CASTEMNNEQFF
cdr3_nt: TGTGCCAGCACCGAAATGAACAATGAGCAGTTCTTC
v_call: TRBV2
d_call: -
j_call: TRBJ2-1
clone_size: few

cdr3_aa: CASSEAKLDLSETQYF
cdr3_nt: TGTGCCAGCAGTGAAGCGAAATTGGACCTGTCGGAGACCCAGTACTTC
v_call: TRBV2
d_call: -
j_call: TRBJ2-5
clone_size: few

cdr3_aa: CASSGSGTSTDTQYF
cdr3_nt: TGCGCCAGCAGCGGAAGCGGGACTAGCACAGATACGCAGTATTTT
v_call: TRBV5-1
d_call: TRBD2
j_call: TRBJ2-3
clone_size: -

cdr3_aa: CSAIRDTQYF
cdr3_nt: TGCAGTGCGATCCGAGATACGCAGTATTTT
v_call: TRBV20-1
d_call: -
j_call: TRBJ2-3
clone_size: -

cdr3_aa: CSARDLAGGAYNEQFF
cdr3_nt: TGCAGTGCTAGAGATCTAGCGGGAGGTGCCTACAATGAGCAGTTCTTC
v_call: TRBV20-1
d_call: TRBD2
j_call: TRBJ2-1
clone_size: few

cdr3_aa: CASSQGASGDFDEQYF
cdr3_nt: TGCGCCAGCAGCCAAGGGGCTAGCGGGGATTTTGACGAGCAGTACTTC
v_call: TRBV4-1
d_call: TRBD2
j_call: TRBJ2-7
clone_size: -

cdr3_aa: CSTGPTSGTQYF
cdr3_nt: TGCAGCACGGGCCCAACCTCAGGGACGCAGTATTTT
v_call: TRBV29-1
d_call: -
j_call: TRBJ2-3
clone_size: few

cdr3_aa: CSARTPSWSPEAFF
cdr3_nt: TGCAGTGCTCGGACTCCGTCATGGAGTCCTGAAGCTTTCTTT
v_call: TRBV20-1
d_call: -
j_call: TRBJ1-1
clone_size: few

cdr3_aa: CASSAGQGHYEQYF
cdr3_nt: TGTGCCAGCAGCGCGGGACAGGGTCACTACGAGCAGTACTTC
v_call: TRBV9
d_call: TRBD1
j_call: TRBJ2-7
clone_size: -

cdr3_aa: CASSTDRGSAKNIQYF
cdr3_nt: TGTGCCAGCAGCACAGACAGGGGGTCGGCCAAAAACATTCAGTACTTC
v_call: TRBV7-8
d_call: TRBD1
j_call: TRBJ2-4
clone_size: few

cdr3_aa: CASSANQPGADTQYF
cdr3_nt: TGTGCCAGCAGTGCCAACCAGCCAGGCGCAGATACGCAGTATTTT
v_call: TRBV25-1
d_call: -
j_call: TRBJ2-3
clone_size: few

cdr3_aa: CASTSRGLSYEQYF
cdr3_nt: TGTGCCAGCACCTCGAGGGGACTCTCCTACGAGCAGTACTTC
v_call: TRBV2
d_call: -
j_call: TRBJ2-7
clone_size: -

cdr3_aa: CASSLHQDAGYTF
cdr3_nt: TGTGCCAGCAGCCTGCATCAGGACGCAGGCTACACCTTC
v_call: TRBV6-1
d_call: -
j_call: TRBJ1-2
clone_size: -

cdr3_aa: CASSRPSGGQYF
cdr3_nt: TGTGCCAGCAGTAGGCCATCGGGGGGGCAGTATTTT
v_call: TRBV12-3/TRBV12-4
d_call: TRBD2
j_call: TRBJ2-3
clone_size: many

cdr3_aa: CASSVAGGINEQYF
cdr3_nt: TGTGCCAGCAGCGTAGCGGGAGGAATCAACGAGCAGTACTTC
v_call: TRBV12-3/TRBV12-4
d_call: TRBD2
j_call: TRBJ2-7
clone_size: -